Listed below are T cell receptor beta chains from one sample, sequenced in a study of T cell responses to AZD1222 COVID-19 vaccine. Here immunoSEQ multiplex PCR was the method, and the copy in TCRdb shows in-frame clones only, minus some. The table has over 75,000 clones, roughly 87% seen once. The specimen was peripheral blood, collected 28 days after the second AZD1222 dose. The receptors derive from an adult who received the AZD1222 COVID-19 vaccine. Each CDR3 is given with its conserved first and last residue. Fields, in order: V gene, J gene, CDR3 protein.

V: TRBV11-2
J: TRBJ2-7
CDR3: CASSSRQGAYEQYF

V: TRBV7-2
J: TRBJ1-5
CDR3: CASSFYRDDQPQHF

V: TRBV28
J: TRBJ1-2
CDR3: CASSRNAGLYTF

V: TRBV29-1
J: TRBJ2-5
CDR3: CSGTRGASETQYF

V: TRBV3-1/TRBV3-2
J: TRBJ2-5
CDR3: CASSRRQAGEETQYF

V: TRBV5-1
J: TRBJ2-4
CDR3: CASSLDRGMGNIQYF

V: TRBV7-2
J: TRBJ2-7
CDR3: CASSLASGPEREQYF

V: TRBV2
J: TRBJ1-6
CDR3: CASSRRDNDNSPLHF

V: TRBV14
J: TRBJ2-5
CDR3: CASSQGLVSTETQYF

V: TRBV7-2
J: TRBJ1-1
CDR3: CASRQPGGTEAFF

V: TRBV7-9
J: TRBJ1-1
CDR3: CASSPTGVGTEAFF

V: TRBV7-2
J: TRBJ2-2
CDR3: CASSKDRGPGTGELFF

V: TRBV5-4
J: TRBJ2-6
CDR3: CASSLTLSSGANVLTF

V: TRBV28
J: TRBJ1-2
CDR3: CASSFGGGYGYTF

V: TRBV2
J: TRBJ1-3
CDR3: CADIPMGAGSGNTIYF

V: TRBV24-1
J: TRBJ2-3
CDR3: CATSAPGTDTQYF

V: TRBV6-5
J: TRBJ1-1
CDR3: CASGGLGVATEAFF

V: TRBV6-5
J: TRBJ1-6
CDR3: CASSYIQGDGSPLHF

V: TRBV2
J: TRBJ2-5
CDR3: CASSGPGLRETQYF

V: TRBV2
J: TRBJ2-1
CDR3: CASRDRTGYNEQFF